This T cell receptor beta chain was documented in a study of Graves' ophthalmopathy and Graves' hyperthyroidism. RNA transcripts were the template, and TCR beta CDR3 regions were amplified from them. The workflow started with a first-round RT-PCR run with HTBI primers and then moved on to a second-round multiplex PCR. MiXCR, run by TCRdb on the multiplex PCR reads, gives a single entry per CDR3 protein. Here the sample spans 580,000 or so distinct CDR3 sequences, just under 40% being singletons. Study-level points and caveats: Most thyroid clonotypes with frequency above 0.001 were detected in blood too.

With respect to this clonotype: As yet, its antigen is unknown.

Looked up from germline, CDR1 is SGHTA and CDR2 is FQGTGA. The CDR3 covers 20 residues. This clonotype originated in an adult man with Graves' hyperthyroidism. The V and J genes are TRBV7-3 and TRBJ2-7; 14 bases match TRBD2. The J call may not be correct, given that the DNA end is closer to TRBJ2-4. Sequencing was done on a sample of peripheral blood or thyroid tissue (not recorded which). The CDR3 DNA sequence: TGTGCCAGCAGCTCCCGGGACAGGGGGCGACTAGCGGGAGGGCAAAACATTCAGTACTTC. As protein: CASSSRDRGRLAGGQNIQYF.